The sequence of this T cell receptor (beta chain) was determined in a study of blood T cells in healthy people across ages. Study results and caveats: Unknown donor CMV status possibly confounded expanded clonotype changes. When set beside aged donors, long-lived donors presented more naive CD4+ cells and higher diversity. Roughly linear age-related decline in beta diversity appeared, significant by age 40.

PCR was performed a second time for about 7 to 11 cycles using a sample-barcoded 5' primer and a J-beta primer mix. MiXCR was run by TCRdb on the 5' RACE reads, yielding one entry per CDR3 protein. The data contain 850,000 or so distinct CDR3 sequences, around 30% of them singletons. This clonotype appeared many times. Its specificity is not known. Material for sequencing was blood. The sequence came from a woman aged 80 or over in good health.

In nucleotides, the CDR3 is TGTGCCAGCAGTTTAAACCCAGGGGCTGGGTCCTACGAGCAGTACTTC. This gives the protein CASSLNPGAGSYEQYF. J is TRBJ2-7 and V is TRBV28, with D perhaps matching TRBD1 (6 bases). The CDR3 sequence is 16 residues long. CDR1 MDHEN and CDR2 SYDVKM come from the germline V gene. With 2 bases removed from V and 1 base from J, the gap between germline ends came to 15 bases.